The clone carrying this TCR beta chain has only a few counts. Antigen: not known. The junction does not match germline at one end; this may be a read error. Distinct nucleotide sequences in the sample also encode this CDR3. Vbeta (60) and Jbeta (13) primers were used in the PCR. TCRdb's copy holds only in-frame clones and misses some; the assay was immunoSEQ multiplex PCR. The sample lists about 140,000 clones; roughly 9.6% were seen once. This sample was taken from a study of cytomegalovirus exposure and HLA in healthy donors. Study findings and constraints: Common viral pathogens (according to a later analysis) appeared linked to several of the most significant clusters.

This CDR3 comprises 13 residues. Per the germline V gene, CDR1 is MNHNS and CDR2 is SASEGT. The sequenced material came from PBMCs. The chain recombines TRBV6-1 with TRBJ1-2; D gene ambiguous. This clonotype was sampled from a woman aged 35 to 49 in good health and CMV-seropositive. The CDR3 region is CASSERRDYGYTF. CDR3 bases: TGCGCCAGCAGTGAACGGAGGGACTATGGCTACACCTTC.